This T cell receptor (beta chain) was retrieved from a study of T cells in Graves' hyperthyroidism and ophthalmopathy. V trimming: 7 bases; J trimming: 7 bases; junction bases outside the gene matches: 15. The CDR3 is 16 residues long. The germline V gene has CDR1 MDHEN and CDR2 SYDVKM. It was RNA transcripts that yielded the amplified TCR beta CDR3 regions. TCR CDR3 regions were first amplified by RT-PCR with HTBI primers. A single record per CDR3 protein comes from TCRdb applying MiXCR to the multiplex PCR reads. Among a few hundred thousand distinct CDR3 sequences listed, about 15% were seen once. The rearrangement joins TRBV28 to TRBJ2-1, with 8 bases that match TRBD2. Sequenced material: blood. The TCR comes from an older woman with Graves' ophthalmopathy. The CDR3, as DNA: TGTGCCAGCACCGAACCGGGACTAGGTAGTTTGAATGAGCAGTTCTTC. Translating it yields CASTEPGLGSLNEQFF.